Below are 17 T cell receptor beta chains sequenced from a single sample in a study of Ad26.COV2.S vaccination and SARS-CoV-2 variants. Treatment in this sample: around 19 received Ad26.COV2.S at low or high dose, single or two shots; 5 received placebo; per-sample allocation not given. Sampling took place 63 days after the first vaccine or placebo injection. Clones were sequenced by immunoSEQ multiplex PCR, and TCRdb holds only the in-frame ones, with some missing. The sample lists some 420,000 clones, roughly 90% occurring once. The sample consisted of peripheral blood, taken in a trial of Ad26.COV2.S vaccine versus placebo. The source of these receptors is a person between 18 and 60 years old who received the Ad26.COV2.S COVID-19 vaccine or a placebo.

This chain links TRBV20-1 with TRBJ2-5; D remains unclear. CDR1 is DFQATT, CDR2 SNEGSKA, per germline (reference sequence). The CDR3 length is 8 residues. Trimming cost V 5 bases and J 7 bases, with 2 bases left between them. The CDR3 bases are TGCAGTGCTTCGACCCAGTACTTC. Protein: CSASTQYF.

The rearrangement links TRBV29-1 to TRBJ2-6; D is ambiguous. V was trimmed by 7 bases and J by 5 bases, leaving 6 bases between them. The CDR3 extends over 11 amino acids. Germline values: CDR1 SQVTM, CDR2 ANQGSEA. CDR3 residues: CSAQRANVLTF. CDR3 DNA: TGCAGCGCCCAAAGGGCCAACGTCCTGACTTTC.

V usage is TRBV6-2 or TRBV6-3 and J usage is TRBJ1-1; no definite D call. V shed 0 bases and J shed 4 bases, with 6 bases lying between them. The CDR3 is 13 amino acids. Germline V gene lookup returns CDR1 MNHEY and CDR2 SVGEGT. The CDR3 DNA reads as TGTGCCAGCAGTTACTCACAAGCCACTGAAGCTTTCTTT. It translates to CASSYSQATEAFF.

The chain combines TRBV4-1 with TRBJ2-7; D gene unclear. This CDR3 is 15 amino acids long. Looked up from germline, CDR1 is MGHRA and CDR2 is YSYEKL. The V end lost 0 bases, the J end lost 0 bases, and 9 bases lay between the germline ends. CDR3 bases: TGCGCCAGCAGCCAAGATCACAGCGTCTCCTACGAGCAGTACTTC. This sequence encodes CASSQDHSVSYEQYF.

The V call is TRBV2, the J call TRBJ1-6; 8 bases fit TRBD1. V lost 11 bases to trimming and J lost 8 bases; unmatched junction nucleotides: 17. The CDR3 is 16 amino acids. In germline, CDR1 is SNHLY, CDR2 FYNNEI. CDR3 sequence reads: CARSLSGQGSYSPLHF. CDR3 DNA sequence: TGTGCCCGGTCCTTATCTGGACAGGGCTCTTATTCACCCCTCCACTTT.

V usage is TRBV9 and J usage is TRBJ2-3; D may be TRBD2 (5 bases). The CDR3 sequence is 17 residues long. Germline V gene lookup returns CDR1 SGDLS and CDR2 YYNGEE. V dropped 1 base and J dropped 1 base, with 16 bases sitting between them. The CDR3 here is CASSVYRSPGGTDTQYF. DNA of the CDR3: TGTGCCAGCAGCGTATACCGCTCCCCCGGGGGCACAGATACGCAGTATTTT.

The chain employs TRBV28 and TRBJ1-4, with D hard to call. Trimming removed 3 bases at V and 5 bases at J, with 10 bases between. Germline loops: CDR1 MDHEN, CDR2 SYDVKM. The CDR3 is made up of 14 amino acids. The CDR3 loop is CASSFGVSNEKLFF. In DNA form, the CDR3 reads TGTGCCAGCAGTTTTGGTGTAAGCAATGAAAAACTGTTTTTT.

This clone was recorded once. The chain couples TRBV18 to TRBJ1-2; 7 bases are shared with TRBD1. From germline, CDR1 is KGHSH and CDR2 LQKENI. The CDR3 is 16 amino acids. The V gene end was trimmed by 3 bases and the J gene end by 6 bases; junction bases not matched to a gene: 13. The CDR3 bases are TGTGCCAGCTCACCGGCAGGGGGTTTGCGATGGAATGGCTACACCTTC. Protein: CASSPAGGLRWNGYTF. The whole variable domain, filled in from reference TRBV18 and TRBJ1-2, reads NAGVMQNPRHLVRRRGQEARLRCSPMKGHSHVYWYRQLPEEGLKFMVYLQKENIIDESGMPKERFSAEFPKEGPSILRIQQVVRGDSAAYFCASSPAGGLRWNGYTFGSGTRLTVV.

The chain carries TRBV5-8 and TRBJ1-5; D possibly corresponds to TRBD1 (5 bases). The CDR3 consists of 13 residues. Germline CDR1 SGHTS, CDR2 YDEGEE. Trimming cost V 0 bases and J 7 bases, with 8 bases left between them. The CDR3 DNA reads TGTGCCAGCAGCTTGGAGAGGGACCAGCCCCAGCATTTT. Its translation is CASSLERDQPQHF.

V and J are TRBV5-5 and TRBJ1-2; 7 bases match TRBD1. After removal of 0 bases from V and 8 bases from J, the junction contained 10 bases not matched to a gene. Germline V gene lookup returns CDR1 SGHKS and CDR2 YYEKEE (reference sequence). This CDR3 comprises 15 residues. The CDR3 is CASSLVGRGDWGYTF. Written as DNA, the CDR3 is TGTGCCAGCAGCTTGGTTGGCAGGGGGGATTGGGGCTACACCTTC. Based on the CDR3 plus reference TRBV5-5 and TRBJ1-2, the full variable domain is DAGVTQSPTHLIKTRGQQVTLRCSPISGHKSVSWYQQVLGQGPQFIFQYYEKEERGRGNFPDRFSARQFPNYSSELNVNALLLGDSALYLCASSLVGRGDWGYTFGSGTRLTVV.

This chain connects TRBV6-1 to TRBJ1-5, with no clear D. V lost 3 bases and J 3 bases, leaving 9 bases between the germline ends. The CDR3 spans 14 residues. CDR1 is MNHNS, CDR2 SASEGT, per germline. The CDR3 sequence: CASSESGPNQPQHF. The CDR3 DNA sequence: TGTGCCAGCAGTGAGTCAGGACCCAATCAGCCCCAGCATTTT.

The CDR3 region is CASSQARRTANYGYTF. The CDR3 DNA is TGTGCCAGCAGCCAAGCTCGCCGGACAGCTAACTATGGCTACACCTTC. The V call is TRBV4-2, the J call TRBJ1-2; tentatively, D is TRBD1 (6 bases). Trimming took off 1 base at V and 0 bases at J, with 12 bases between the two ends. Germline values: CDR1 LGHNA, CDR2 YNFKEQ. The CDR3 consists of 16 residues.

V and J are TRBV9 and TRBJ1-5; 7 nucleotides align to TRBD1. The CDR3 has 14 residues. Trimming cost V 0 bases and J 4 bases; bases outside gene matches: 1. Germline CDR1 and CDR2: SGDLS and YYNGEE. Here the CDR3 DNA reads TGTGCCAGCAGCGTAGGGGACAGAAATCAGCCCCAGCATTTT. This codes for CASSVGDRNQPQHF.

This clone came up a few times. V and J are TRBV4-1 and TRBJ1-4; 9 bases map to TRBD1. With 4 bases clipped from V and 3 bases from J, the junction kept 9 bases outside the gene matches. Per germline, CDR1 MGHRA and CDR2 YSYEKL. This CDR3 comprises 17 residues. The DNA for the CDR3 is TGCGCCAGCAGCCTCCGGGACAGGGTGGGCCCTAATGAAAAACTGTTTTTT. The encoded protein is CASSLRDRVGPNEKLFF.

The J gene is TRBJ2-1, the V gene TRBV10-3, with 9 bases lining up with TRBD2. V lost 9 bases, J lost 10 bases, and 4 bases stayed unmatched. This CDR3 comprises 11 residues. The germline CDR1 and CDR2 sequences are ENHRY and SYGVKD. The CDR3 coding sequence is TGTGCCATTTTGCGGGGGGGGGAGCAGTTCTTC. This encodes CAILRGGEQFF.

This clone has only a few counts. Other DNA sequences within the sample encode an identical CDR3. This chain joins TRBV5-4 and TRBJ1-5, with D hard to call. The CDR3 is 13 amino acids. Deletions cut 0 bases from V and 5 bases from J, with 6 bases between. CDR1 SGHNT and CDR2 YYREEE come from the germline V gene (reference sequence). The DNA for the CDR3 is TGTGCCAGCAGCTTGGACGGGGATCAGCCCCAGCATTTT. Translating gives CASSLDGDQPQHF.

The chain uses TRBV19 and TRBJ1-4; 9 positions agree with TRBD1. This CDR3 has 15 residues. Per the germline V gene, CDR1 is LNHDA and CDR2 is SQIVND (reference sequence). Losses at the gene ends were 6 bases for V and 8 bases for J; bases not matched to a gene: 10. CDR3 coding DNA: TGTGCCAGTAGCAAAACAGGGGGCGTCCCCGAAAAACTGTTTTTT. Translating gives CASSKTGGVPEKLFF. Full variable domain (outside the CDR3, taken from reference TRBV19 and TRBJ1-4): DGGITQSPKYLFRKEGQNVTLSCEQNLNHDAMYWYRQDPGQGLRLIYYSQIVNDFQKGDIAEGYSVSREKKESFPLTVTSAQKNPTAFYLCASSKTGGVPEKLFFGSGTQLSVL.